This T cell receptor beta chain was identified during a study of shared clonotypes between healthy human individuals. On the study more broadly: A donor's plate count was three for CD4 naive and three for CD4 memory; CD8 naive had two and CD8 memory one.

It was across several immunoSEQ plates that each subset's genomic DNA was evenly split. The table came from immunoSEQ multiplex PCR; TCRdb's copy has only in-frame clones and leaves some out. The sample comprises millions of clones, roughly 96% of which are singletons, and 0.1% to 0.15% rests with the top ten. This CDR3 region has 14 residues. The J segment lost 4 bases and the V segment lost 5 bases, leaving 4 bases of the junction unmatched. Germline V gene data show CDR1 as MNHEY and CDR2 as SMNVEV (reference sequence). This sequence originates from a man between 18 and 35 years old in good health. The specimen sequenced was naive CD4+ T cells sorted from blood. As to subset: CD45RA+ positively selected. The chain has TRBV27 and TRBJ2-3; 9 bases map to TRBD2. The chain's CDR3 is CASSPLAGADTQYF. The CDR3 nucleotides are TGTGCCAGCAGTCCCTTAGCGGGGGCAGATACGCAGTATTTT.